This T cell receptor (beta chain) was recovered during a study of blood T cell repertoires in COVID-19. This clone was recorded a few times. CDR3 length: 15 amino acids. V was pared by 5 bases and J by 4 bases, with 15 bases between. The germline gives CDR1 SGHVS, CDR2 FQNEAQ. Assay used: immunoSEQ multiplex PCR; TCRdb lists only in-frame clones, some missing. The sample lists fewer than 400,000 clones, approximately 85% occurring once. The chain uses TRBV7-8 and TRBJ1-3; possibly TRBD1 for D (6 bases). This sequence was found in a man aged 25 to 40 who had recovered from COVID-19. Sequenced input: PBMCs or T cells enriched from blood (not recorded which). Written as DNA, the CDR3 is TGTGCCAGCAGCCCTTACAGGGTGGGGGGAAACACCATATATTTT. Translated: CASSPYRVGGNTIYF.